This T cell receptor beta chain was found in a study of cytomegalovirus exposure and HLA in healthy donors. This clone was recorded only once. There are 13 residues in the CDR3. In germline, CDR1 is MNHNY, CDR2 SVGAGI (reference sequence). Trimming took 0 bases from V and 4 from J, leaving 3 bases between them. Assay: immunoSEQ multiplex PCR; the TCRdb copy retains only in-frame clones and omits some. The sample yields some 140,000 clones, 70% to 90% seen once. The receptor was derived from a woman aged 25 to 39 in good health and CMV-seropositive. This sequence joins TRBV6-6 and TRBJ2-2, with D uncertain. The sample was PBMCs. The CDR3 loop is CASSYSATGELFF. In DNA form, the CDR3 reads TGTGCCAGCAGTTACTCAGCCACCGGGGAGCTGTTTTTT.